The T cell receptor beta chain described here comes from a study of cytomegalovirus exposure and HLA in healthy donors. General study results and limits: Later findings reportedly placed an Asian-associated ancestry cluster below the approximately 620-donor mean for N-insertions. A link between a missense DCLRE1C variant and TCR beta V- and J-gene trimming emerged from a later analysis.

The V gene's germline CDR1 is MNHEY and CDR2 SMNVEV (reference sequence). V was trimmed by 4 bases and J by 2 bases, leaving 6 bases between them. CDR3 length: 13 residues. CMV serostatus was not recorded for this donor. PCR amplification relied on 60 Vbeta primers (plus 13 Jbeta primers). Data came from immunoSEQ multiplex PCR; TCRdb stores just in-frame clones and leaves some out. The sample consists of 150,000 to 200,000 clones, around 75% of them appearing once. The count of this clone is one. Its target is unknown. The sample consisted of PBMCs. This sequence originates from a human donor in good health. The rearrangement uses TRBV27 and TRBJ1-5; D is possibly TRBD1 (6 bases). CDR3 protein: CASSYRGNQPQHF. The CDR3 nucleotides read TGTGCCAGCAGTTACAGGGGCAATCAGCCCCAGCATTTT.